The entry below describes one T cell receptor beta chain. No antigen is known for it. This record comes from a study of cytomegalovirus exposure and HLA in healthy donors. Study-level information: Earlier sequencing of about 179 million T cells yielded under 120 million unique TCR beta sequences. Study observations and caveats: About 87% or about 30% of the time was how often most TCR beta V segments were productive, according to an earlier analysis. As a later analysis revealed, the rate of TCR association differed by HLA locus, with DRB1 most and HLA-C fewest. The authors later linked a missense DCLRE1C variant to TCR beta V- and J-gene trimming.

CDR3 length equals 17 residues. In germline, CDR1 is LGHNA, CDR2 YNFKEQ. V was cut by 0 bases and J by 4 bases, with 16 bases left in between. The study ran its PCR with 60 Vbeta and 13 Jbeta primers. Clones were read by immunoSEQ multiplex PCR, and TCRdb kept only the in-frame ones, dropping some. The data hold 150,000 to 200,000 clones, with 68% observed a single time. The sequence was obtained from a man aged 50-59 years in good health and CMV-seronegative. The chain employs TRBV4-2 and TRBJ2-1; possibly TRBD1 for D (5 bases). Material: PBMCs. CDR3 in DNA: TGTGCCAGCAGCCAAGACCCGTCCACTCAGGGTTACAATGAGCAGTTCTTC. It is translated as CASSQDPSTQGYNEQFF.